The rows below give T cell receptor beta chains drawn from one sample of a study of cytomegalovirus exposure and HLA in healthy donors. The data were produced by immunoSEQ multiplex PCR, yet TCRdb's version contains in-frame clones alone and is incomplete. The top ten clones hold 0.85% to 1.4% of a sample with about 190,000 clones, 65% to 80% of them seen once. Sequenced: PBMCs. The source of these receptors is a woman in her thirties or forties in good health and CMV-seronegative. CDR3s include the opening cysteine and the closing phenylalanine or tryptophan. The D gene is left open where the match is weak.

>-|TRBV30
CAWSQQQDQPQHF
>-|TRBV7-2
CASSLPPSSRPKNIQYF
>-|TRBV7-3
CASSLGAGMNTEAFF
>TRBD1|TRBV7-6
CASSLVSGQGRRVNEKLFF
>-|TRBV7-2
CASSLEASSYNEQFF
>TRBD1|TRBV4-1
CASSQQGNIQYF
>TRBD1|TRBV15
CATSRGNRGSPLHF
>-|TRBV6-5
CASSYSYRGSYNEQFF
>TRBD1|TRBV7-2
CASSLTTGQGRNEQFF
>-|TRBV5-4
CASSLEGGRAGDTQYF
>TRBD2|TRBV28
CASSYLSASGLYEQYF
>-|TRBV9
CASSVAGQPPGELFF
>-|TRBV28
CASSFMNTEAFF
>-|TRBV5-1
CATKGGMGSYNEQFF
>-|TRBV10-3
CAISDGGTEQFF
>TRBD2|TRBV9
CASSGRAGGGYTQYF
>TRBD1|TRBV5-4
CASSPSGGNTGELFF
>-|TRBV18
CASSPTGGQNNSPLHF
>TRBD1|TRBV5-1
CASSRGGDRGEKLFF
>-|TRBV6-1
CASSTFPGSASKAFF
>TRBD1|TRBV5-1
CASSLWGQSDTGELFF
>-|TRBV9
CASSVEGHRNTEAFF
>TRBD1|TRBV30
CAWSRTGPISNQPQHF
>-|TRBV4-3
CASSQSGKNSPLHF
>-|TRBV21-1
CASSLLPGLQHHEQFF
>TRBD1|TRBV4-3
CASSQAQGALNTEAFF
>-|TRBV6-6
CASGGYPGTEAFF
>TRBD1|TRBV6-4
CASSRDPGGNYGYTF
>-|TRBV25-1
CASSESAVTQYF
>TRBD1|TRBV7-8
CASSPRLRDRTSNQPQHF